This TCR beta chain was captured by sequencing in a study of cytotoxic CD8 clonotypes in ibrutinib-treated CLL. Only in-frame clones appear in the TCRdb table, and some are missing; sequencing was by immunoSEQ multiplex PCR. The table includes around 97,000 clones, roughly 80% detected once. CDR3 length: 14 amino acids. Germline V gives CDR1 LNHDA, CDR2 SQIVND (reference sequence). V gave up 0 bases and J gave up 6 bases; unmatched junction bases: 2. The TCR comes from a human donor with chronic lymphocytic leukemia. This specimen was PBMCs, taken after 12 months of ibrutinib treatment. The chain combines TRBV19 with TRBJ1-2, with 9 bases matching TRBD1. The CDR3 region is CASSIDRTGDGYTF. In DNA form, the CDR3 reads TGTGCCAGTAGTATAGATCGGACAGGGGATGGCTACACCTTC. The entire variable domain, with the rest obtained from reference TRBV19 and TRBJ1-2, is as follows: DGGITQSPKYLFRKEGQNVTLSCEQNLNHDAMYWYRQDPGQGLRLIYYSQIVNDFQKGDIAEGYSVSREKKESFPLTVTSAQKNPTAFYLCASSIDRTGDGYTFGSGTRLTVV.